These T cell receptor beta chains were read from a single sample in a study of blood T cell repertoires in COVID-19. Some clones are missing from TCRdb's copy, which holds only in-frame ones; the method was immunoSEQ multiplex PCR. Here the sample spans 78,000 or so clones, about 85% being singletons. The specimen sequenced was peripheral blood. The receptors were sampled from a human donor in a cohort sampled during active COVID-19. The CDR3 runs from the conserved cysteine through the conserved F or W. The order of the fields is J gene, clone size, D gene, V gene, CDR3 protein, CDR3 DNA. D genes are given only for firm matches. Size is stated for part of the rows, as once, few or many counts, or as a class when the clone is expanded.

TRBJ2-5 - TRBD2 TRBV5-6 CASSSLGLAGEETQYF TGTGCCAGCAGCTCCTTAGGACTAGCGGGAGAAGAGACCCAGTACTTC
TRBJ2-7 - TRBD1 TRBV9 CASSPGTALTYEQYF TGTGCCAGCAGTCCAGGGACAGCCCTCACCTACGAGCAGTACTTC
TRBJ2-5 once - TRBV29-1 CSVGAGTSQETQYF TGCAGCGTTGGGGCGGGGACCTCCCAAGAGACCCAGTACTTC
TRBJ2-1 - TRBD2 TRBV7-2 CASSLMGTSGRQGNEQFF TGTGCCAGCAGCTTAATGGGGACTAGCGGGAGACAGGGGAATGAGCAGTTCTTC
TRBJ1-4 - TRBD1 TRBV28 CASSAGGAANEKLFF TGTGCCAGCAGCGCAGGGGGCGCGGCTAATGAAAAACTGTTTTTT
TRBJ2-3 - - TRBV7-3 CASSLSASPADTQYF TGTGCCAGCAGCTTAAGTGCTAGTCCGGCGGATACGCAGTATTTT
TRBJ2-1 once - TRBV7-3 CASSFITSPLSYNEQFF TGTGCCAGCAGCTTTATCACTAGTCCCCTCTCCTACAATGAGCAGTTCTTC
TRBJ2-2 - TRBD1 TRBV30 CAWRGTGNTGELFF TGTGCCTGGAGGGGGACAGGGAACACCGGGGAGCTGTTTTTT
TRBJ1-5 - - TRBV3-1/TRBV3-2 CASSQTVPGPQHF TGTGCCAGCAGCCAAACCGTCCCGGGGCCCCAGCATTTT
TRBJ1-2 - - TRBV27 CASSLLGWGDHNYGYTF TGTGCCAGCAGTTTATTAGGTTGGGGCGATCATAACTATGGCTACACCTTC
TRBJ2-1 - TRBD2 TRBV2 CASSELAGPYNEQFF TGTGCCAGCAGCGAACTAGCGGGACCTTACAATGAGCAGTTCTTC
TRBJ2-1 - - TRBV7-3 CASSLGARSINEQFF TGTGCCAGCAGCTTAGGGGCCAGGTCAATCAATGAGCAGTTCTTC
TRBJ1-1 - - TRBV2 CASSLAGNLNTEAFF TGTGCCAGCAGCCTCGCAGGCAACTTGAACACTGAAGCTTTCTTT
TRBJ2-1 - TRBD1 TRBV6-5 CASSWTGGTYNEQFF TGTGCCAGCAGTTGGACAGGGGGCACCTACAATGAGCAGTTCTTC
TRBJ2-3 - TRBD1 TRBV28 CASSLRGQGVTDTQYF TGTGCCAGCAGCCTCCGGGGACAGGGGGTCACAGATACGCAGTATTTT
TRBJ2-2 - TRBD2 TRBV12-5 CASGLVLPTSNLVRTGELFF TGTGCTAGTGGTTTGGTCCTACCGACTAGCAACCTCGTACGCACCGGGGAGCTGTTTTTT
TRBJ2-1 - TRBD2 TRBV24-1 CATSVNPIAGGSNEQFF TGTGCCACCAGTGTTAATCCGATAGCGGGAGGAAGCAATGAGCAGTTCTTC
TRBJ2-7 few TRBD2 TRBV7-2 CASSRTSGSYEQYF TGTGCCAGCAGCCGGACTAGCGGGAGCTACGAGCAGTACTTC
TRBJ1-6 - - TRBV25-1 CASSRQDRDNSPLHF TGTGCCAGCAGCAGGCAGGACAGAGATAATTCACCCCTCCACTTT
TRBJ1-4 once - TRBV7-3 CASSRVAGEKLFF TGTGCCAGCAGCCGGGTCGCGGGTGAAAAACTGTTTTTT
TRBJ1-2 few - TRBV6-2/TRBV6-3 CASSLSAVLINYGYTF TGTGCCAGCAGCTTAAGCGCGGTCCTGATTAACTATGGCTACACCTTC
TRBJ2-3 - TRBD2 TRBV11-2 CASSYLGTSGGPSTDTQYF TGTGCCAGCAGCTACCTTGGGACTAGCGGGGGCCCGAGCACAGATACGCAGTATTTT
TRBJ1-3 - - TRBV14 CASSQAGNTIYF TGTGCCAGCAGCCAAGCGGGAAACACCATATATTTT
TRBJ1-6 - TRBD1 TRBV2 CASSGGTVLGSPLHF TGTGCCAGCAGTGGGGGGACAGTCCTCGGATCACCCCTCCACTTT
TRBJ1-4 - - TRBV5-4 CASSTRQVPEKLFF TGTGCCAGCAGCACCCGACAGGTTCCAGAAAAACTGTTTTTT
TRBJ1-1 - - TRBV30 CAWGTQNTEAFF TGTGCCTGGGGGACACAGAACACTGAAGCTTTCTTT
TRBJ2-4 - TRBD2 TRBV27 CASSPGLAGPIQYF TGTGCCAGCAGTCCGGGACTAGCGGGGCCCATTCAGTACTTC
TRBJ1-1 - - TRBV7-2 CASSLGGGTEAFF TGTGCCAGCTCCCTGGGGGGGGGTACTGAAGCTTTCTTT
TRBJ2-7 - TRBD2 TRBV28 CASTFAGGSYEQYF TGTGCCAGCACCTTTGCGGGGGGTTCCTACGAGCAGTACTTC
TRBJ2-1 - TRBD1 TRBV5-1 CASSQDRAHNEQFF TGCGCCAGCAGCCAGGACAGGGCCCACAATGAGCAGTTCTTC
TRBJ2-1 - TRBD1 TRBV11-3 CASSPGQGFSYNEQFF TGTGCCAGCAGCCCCGGACAGGGGTTCTCCTACAATGAGCAGTTCTTC
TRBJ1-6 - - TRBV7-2 CASSLGAGAREPLHF TGTGCCAGCAGCTTAGGGGCGGGGGCTAGGGAACCCCTCCACTTT
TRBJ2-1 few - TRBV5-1 CASSFLLAALNEQFF TGCGCCAGCAGCTTTCTCTTAGCGGCCTTGAATGAGCAGTTCTTC